Sequencing of this TCR beta chain was carried out in a study of blood T cell repertoires in COVID-19. The CDR3 has 13 amino acids. CDR1 is SNHLY, CDR2 FYNNEI, per germline. Trimming removed 6 bases from V and 7 bases from J, with 13 bases in between. Produced via immunoSEQ multiplex PCR; TCRdb's table is partial and in-frame only. The data contain around 110,000 clones, around 78% of them singletons. This clone has just one count. The sequenced material came from peripheral blood. The TCR was taken from a man older than 75 with COVID-19, enrolled during active disease. This chain links TRBV2 with TRBJ1-5; a weak D match, TRBD1 (5 bases). CDR3 coding DNA: TGTGCCAGCAGAAACGGGGGAACCCAGCCCCAGCATTTT. Protein product: CASRNGGTQPQHF.